Listed here are 4 T cell receptor beta chains from one sample, sequenced in a study of spatial heterogeneity in lung cancer. MiXCR, applied by TCRdb to the 5' RACE reads, yields one record per CDR3 protein. The repertoire holds about 15,000 distinct CDR3 sequences, with over 6.5% as singletons. The time point: sample taken at primary tumor resection. No cells were sorted before sequencing. The whole RNA sequenced was extracted from tumor, nontumor lung or frozen PBMC. This sample comprised PBMCs, obtained at surgery. The source is a female donor with early-stage non-small cell lung cancer.

This clonotype was seen repeatedly, ten times or more. The chain recombines TRBV19 with TRBJ2-7; no definite D call. Germline CDR1 reads LNHDA; CDR2 reads SQIVND (reference sequence). V lost 9 bases and J 2 bases, leaving 20 bases between the germline ends. The CDR3 runs to 15 residues. The CDR3 DNA follows: TGTGCCAGCCTATCGCCTAACCCGGGCACCTACGAGCAGTACTTC. Its protein is CASLSPNPGTYEQYF.

In its sample, this clonotype was seen many times. The CDR3 DNA is TGTGCCAGTAAGGAGACAGGAGGAGCTTTCTTT. Protein: CASKETGGAFF. V is TRBV19 and J is TRBJ1-1, with D possibly matching TRBD1 (6 bases). The germline V gene encodes CDR1 LNHDA and CDR2 SQIVND (reference sequence). V dropped 7 bases and J dropped 10 bases, with 13 bases sitting between them. The CDR3 has 11 amino acids.

This clonotype was detected only a few times. DNA of the CDR3: TGTGCCACCTTCGACAGATTGAATGAAAAACTGTTTTTT. Its protein product is CATFDRLNEKLFF. The genes are TRBV19 and TRBJ1-4; possibly TRBD1 for D (5 bases). Trimming stripped 10 bases from V and 5 bases from J, with 14 bases between. This CDR3 is 13 amino acids long. Germline V gene sequence: CDR1 LNHDA, CDR2 SQIVND (reference sequence). Combining the CDR3 with reference TRBV19 and TRBJ1-4 gives the whole variable domain DGGITQSPKYLFRKEGQNVTLSCEQNLNHDAMYWYRQDPGQGLRLIYYSQIVNDFQKGDIAEGYSVSREKKESFPLTVTSAQKNPTAFYLCATFDRLNEKLFFGSGTQLSVL.

This clonotype has a count of ten or more. The chain combines TRBV6-1 with TRBJ2-7, with 13 bases fitting TRBD2. V lost 4 bases and J lost 4; bases outside the gene matches: 1. Germline loops: CDR1 MNHNS, CDR2 SASEGT. The CDR3 consists of 14 residues. The CDR3 DNA sequence: TGTGCCAGCAGTGGGACTAGCGGGAGATACGAGCAGTACTTC. Residues: CASSGTSGRYEQYF.